These 30 T cell receptor beta chains were all obtained from the same sample, sequenced in a study of blood T cell repertoires in COVID-19. Using immunoSEQ multiplex PCR, the repertoire was profiled, and TCRdb retains in-frame clones only, with some absent. The sample records under 300,000 clones, roughly 90% being singletons. Sequencing was performed on peripheral blood. These receptors were collected from a woman between 65 and 79 years old with COVID-19, enrolled during active disease.

The rearrangement links TRBV7-9 to TRBJ1-4, with D tentatively TRBD1 (5 bases). The CDR3 has 16 residues. V was pared by 5 bases and J by 6 bases, with 19 bases between. CDR1 is SEHNR, CDR2 FQNEAQ, per germline (reference sequence). The CDR3 loop reads CASSPLSGLTDEKLFF. Here the CDR3 DNA reads TGTGCCAGCAGCCCTTTATCGGGACTAACGGATGAAAAACTGTTTTTT.

This clone was found once. The chain links TRBV10-3 to TRBJ1-1; D remains ambiguous. Germline assignment: CDR1 ENHRY and CDR2 SYGVKD. This CDR3 spans 12 amino acids. Trimming stripped 7 bases from V and 1 base from J, with 7 bases between. The CDR3 DNA reads TGTGCCATCACATCAGGGAACACTGAAGCTTTCTTT. Translating gives CAITSGNTEAFF.

The J gene is TRBJ1-1, the V gene TRBV7-9, with D uncertain. Trimming shortened V by 3 bases and J by 4 bases, and 24 bases separated the two germline ends. Germline assignment: CDR1 SEHNR and CDR2 FQNEAQ (reference sequence). CDR3 size: 18 residues. The CDR3 bases are TGTGCCAGCAGCTTTGGGAGGATAGCGACAACCAAGGGCACTGAAGCTTTCTTT. Protein: CASSFGRIATTKGTEAFF.

The rearrangement uses TRBV19 and TRBJ2-7; possible D gene TRBD2, 6 bases. CDR1 and CDR2 from the germline V gene are LNHDA and SQIVND (reference sequence). Trimming left V 3 bases short and J 1 base short, with 16 bases between. This CDR3 is built from 16 residues. CDR3 region: CASSIRPGDGSYEQYF. CDR3 DNA: TGTGCCAGTAGTATTCGACCGGGGGACGGATCCTACGAGCAGTACTTC.

The V gene is TRBV14, the J gene TRBJ1-1; D is ambiguous. CDR1 and CDR2 from the germline V gene are SGHDN and FVKESK. The V and J ends lost 1 base and 4 bases respectively, with 10 bases between them. CDR3 length equals 14 residues. The CDR3 loop is CASSQGKGSTEAFF. The CDR3 nucleotides are TGTGCCAGCAGCCAAGGTAAAGGGAGCACTGAAGCTTTCTTT.

This chain uses TRBV9 with TRBJ1-4; 8 positions match TRBD1. CDR3 size: 15 residues. CDR1 SGDLS and CDR2 YYNGEE come from the germline V gene. J was trimmed by 3 bases and V by 2 bases; bases with no gene match: 3. This CDR3 reads CASSVSGGSNEKLFF. In nucleotides, the CDR3 is TGTGCCAGCAGCGTTTCAGGGGGCTCTAATGAAAAACTGTTTTTT. Variable domain in full (rest from reference TRBV9 and TRBJ1-4): DSGVTQTPKHLITATGQRVTLRCSPRSGDLSVYWYQQSLDQGLQFLIQYYNGEERAKGNILERFSAQQFPDLHSELNLSSLELGDSALYFCASSVSGGSNEKLFFGSGTQLSVL.

V is TRBV23-1 and J is TRBJ1-4; 7 positions match TRBD1. TRBV23-1 qualifies as an ORF whose function is uncertain. The junction had 14 bases not matched to a gene; V was cut back by 7 bases and J by 0 bases. The CDR3 totals 18 residues. The chain's CDR3 is CASTRSRTGSPTNEKLFF. The CDR3, as DNA: TGCGCCAGCACCCGATCCAGGACAGGTAGTCCAACTAATGAAAAACTGTTTTTT.

The CDR3: CASSAGTGGYEQFF. The CDR3 DNA follows: TGTGCCAGCTCAGCCGGGACAGGGGGCTATGAGCAGTTCTTC. This chain joins TRBV18 and TRBJ2-1; 12 bases are a match to TRBD1. This CDR3 region has 14 residues. The V gene end was trimmed by 5 bases and the J gene end by 8 bases; junction bases not matched to a gene: 4. The germline gives CDR1 KGHSH, CDR2 LQKENI.

The rearrangement joins TRBV21-1 to TRBJ1-6; no DNA check was done on the table's D call, TRBD1. TRBV21-1 is marked as a pseudogene. The CDR3 covers 14 residues. CDR3 sequence: CAPPAGTGNSPLHF. The CDR3, as DNA: TGTGCCCCCCCGGCGGGGACAGGCAATTCACCCCTCCACTTT.

The CDR3 DNA sequence: TGTGCCAGCAGTTCCCGGGGTGCGAACACCGGGGAGCTGTTTTTT. Protein product: CASSSRGANTGELFF. This chain joins TRBV5-4 and TRBJ2-2; D possibly corresponds to TRBD2 (5 bases). The CDR3 contains 15 residues. Germline V gene data show CDR1 as SGHNT and CDR2 as YYREEE (reference sequence). Trimming took off 5 bases at V and 0 bases at J, with 11 bases between the two ends.

V is TRBV6-5 and J is TRBJ1-2; D possibly corresponds to TRBD1 (5 bases). The CDR3 has 11 amino acids. Germline assignment: CDR1 MNHEY and CDR2 SVGAGI. The CDR3 nucleotides read TGTGCGGTCCGTGCGGGGGACGGCTACACCTTC. Translated: CAVRAGDGYTF.

J is TRBJ2-2 and V is TRBV7-8, with D hard to call. V shed 0 bases and J shed 7 bases, with 3 bases lying between them. There are 12 residues in the CDR3. Germline CDR1 reads SGHVS; CDR2 reads FQNEAQ. The DNA of the CDR3 is TGTGCCAGCAGCTTAGCTCTCGGGGAGCTGTTTTTT. This sequence encodes CASSLALGELFF.

CDR3 in amino acids: CASRQAGTANTGELFF. Here the CDR3 DNA reads TGTGCCAGCAGACAAGCAGGAACCGCGAACACCGGGGAGCTGTTTTTT. The V call is TRBV7-3, the J call TRBJ2-2; D uncertain. Looked up from germline, CDR1 is SGHTA and CDR2 is FQGTGA. This CDR3 has 16 amino acids. V gave up 6 bases and J gave up 0 bases, with 14 bases separating them.

The genes are TRBV7-3 and TRBJ2-7; D is possibly TRBD1 (6 bases). CDR3 length: 15 amino acids. Trimming pared 2 bases from V and 2 bases from J, leaving 13 bases between. Germline CDR1 SGHTA, CDR2 FQGTGA. The CDR3 reads CASSLQQGSTYEQYF. CDR3 coding DNA: TGTGCCAGCAGCTTACAGCAGGGGTCCACCTACGAGCAGTACTTC.

V and J are TRBV12-3 or TRBV12-4 and TRBJ1-2; 9 bases align to TRBD1. The CDR3 loop spans 13 amino acids. J was trimmed by 7 bases and V by 6 bases; bases with no gene match: 6. CDR3 in amino acids: CASSLRDRVGYTF. In DNA, the CDR3 is TGTGCCAGCAGCCTCCGGGACAGGGTTGGCTACACCTTC.

The chain carries TRBV7-8 and TRBJ2-7; 8 nucleotides agree with TRBD1. Looked up from germline, CDR1 is SGHVS and CDR2 is FQNEAQ. The V gene end was trimmed by 5 bases and the J gene end by 7 bases; junction bases not matched to a gene: 10. This CDR3 region has 14 residues. DNA of the CDR3: TGTGCCAGCAGCCTGTCGGACAGGGTGAGGGAGCAGTACTTC. It translates to CASSLSDRVREQYF.

V and J are TRBV7-3 and TRBJ2-5; D may be TRBD2 (5 bases). With 5 bases removed from V and 4 bases from J, the gap between germline ends came to 11 bases. From germline, CDR1 is SGHTA and CDR2 FQGTGA. This CDR3 is built from 13 residues. This CDR3 reads CASSPSGLETQYF. CDR3 DNA sequence: TGTGCCAGCAGCCCCTCGGGGTTAGAGACCCAGTACTTC.

This chain links TRBV24-1 with TRBJ1-2, with D tentatively TRBD1 (6 bases). The germline V gene encodes CDR1 KGHDR and CDR2 SFDVKD. The CDR3 is made up of 12 amino acids. V was pared by 9 bases and J by 7 bases, with 14 bases between. The CDR3 is CATSTGSPGYTF. CDR3 DNA: TGTGCCACCTCAACAGGGTCCCCTGGCTACACCTTC.

This chain uses TRBV28 with TRBJ2-5; D gene unclear. This CDR3 spans 13 amino acids. Per germline, CDR1 MDHEN and CDR2 SYDVKM. V shed 3 bases and J shed 5 bases, with 10 bases lying between them. The CDR3 loop reads CASSLRFRETQYF. CDR3 coding DNA: TGTGCCAGCAGTTTGCGATTTCGGGAGACCCAGTACTTC.

The V gene is TRBV11-2, the J gene TRBJ2-1; D is possibly TRBD2 (6 bases). Germline V CDR1 and CDR2: SGHAT, FQNNGV. The CDR3 extends over 16 amino acids. V lost 3 bases and J 8 bases, leaving 20 bases between the germline ends. The CDR3 DNA reads as TGTGCCAGCAGCTTGCAGACTGTCGGGGGTGTCGATGAGCAGTTCTTC. The encoded protein is CASSLQTVGGVDEQFF.

The chain employs TRBV7-2 and TRBJ2-3; 12 bases are a match to TRBD2. Trimming at V came to 1 base and at J to 6 bases, leaving 11 bases not matched to a gene. Germline CDR1 and CDR2: SGHTA and FQGNSA. This CDR3 is 18 amino acids long. The CDR3 here is CASSLVGPSGGARDTQYF. The CDR3 DNA is TGTGCCAGCAGCTTAGTCGGGCCTAGCGGGGGGGCCAGGGATACGCAGTATTTT.

In DNA, the CDR3 is TGTGCCAGCAGCATAAGCCGGGGGACCGGAGAGCAGTACTTC. Encoded protein: CASSISRGTGEQYF. The V and J genes are TRBV14 and TRBJ2-7; a possible D gene is TRBD2 (6 bases). The V end lost 5 bases, the J end lost 7 bases, and 18 bases lay between the germline ends. From germline, CDR1 is SGHDN and CDR2 FVKESK. The CDR3 is made up of 14 amino acids. The variable domain in full, with the rest retrieved from reference TRBV14 and TRBJ2-7, is EAGVTQFPSHSVIEKGQTVTLRCDPISGHDNLYWYRRVMGKEIKFLLHFVKESKQDESGMPNNRFLAERTGGTYSTLKVQPAELEDSGVYFCASSISRGTGEQYFGPGTRLTVT.

The chain links TRBV24-1 to TRBJ2-5; a possible D gene is TRBD2 (7 bases). The length of the CDR3 is 17 residues. V was shortened by 0 bases and J by 2 bases, with 15 bases between the two germline ends. CDR1 KGHDR and CDR2 SFDVKD come from the germline V gene. The DNA for the CDR3 is TGTGCCACCAGTGATTTGGGTGGCAGGGGAGGGCAAGAGACCCAGTACTTC. Protein product: CATSDLGGRGGQETQYF.

V and J are TRBV18 and TRBJ1-4, with TRBD1 identical over 7 bases. The length of the CDR3 is 15 residues. Germline values: CDR1 KGHSH, CDR2 LQKENI. V was clipped by 1 base and J by 2 bases; unmatched bases: 1. The CDR3 loop is CASSPQGATNEKLFF. CDR3 nucleotide sequence: TGTGCCAGCTCACCACAGGGGGCGACTAATGAAAAACTGTTTTTT.

CDR3 coding DNA: TGTGCCAGCAGCGGGAAGACAGGGGGCTATGGCTACACCTTC. This sequence encodes CASSGKTGGYGYTF. The V gene is TRBV9, the J gene TRBJ1-2; 9 bases map to TRBD1. Germline V gives CDR1 SGDLS, CDR2 YYNGEE. CDR3 length: 14 amino acids. With 3 bases clipped from V and 4 bases from J, the junction kept 4 bases outside the gene matches.

V usage is TRBV6-5 and J usage is TRBJ2-1; TRBD2 matches at 7 bases. Germline CDR1 reads MNHEY; CDR2 reads SVGAGI. This CDR3 comprises 15 residues. V gave up 4 bases and J gave up 7 bases; unmatched junction bases: 10. DNA of the CDR3: TGTGCCAGCAGTTCCCGCGGGGGATTGAGGAATGAGCAGTTCTTC. It is translated as CASSSRGGLRNEQFF.

The chain has TRBV6-5 and TRBJ1-4; unclear D gene. CDR3 length: 14 residues. The germline CDR1 and CDR2 sequences are MNHEY and SVGAGI. Trimming stripped 5 bases from V and 4 bases from J, with 11 bases between. This CDR3 is CASSRVRFNEKLFF. The CDR3 DNA sequence: TGTGCCAGCAGTCGCGTCCGTTTTAATGAAAAACTGTTTTTT.

The V gene is TRBV11-3, the J gene TRBJ2-2; TRBD1 agrees at 9 bases. This CDR3 contains 15 residues. J gave up 2 bases and V 5 bases, and 3 bases lay outside the gene matches. CDR1 is SGHNT, CDR2 YENEEA, per germline. This CDR3 reads CASSADRGNTGELFF. As DNA, the CDR3 is TGTGCCAGCAGCGCGGACAGGGGCAACACCGGGGAGCTGTTTTTT.

The CDR3 here is CSASSGTATIYGYTF. The CDR3 region has the DNA TGCAGTGCTAGTTCCGGGACAGCAACCATTTATGGCTACACCTTC. This chain uses TRBV20-1 with TRBJ1-2, with TRBD1 matching 7 bases. The V segment lost 3 bases and the J segment 5 bases; nucleotides outside the gene matches: 12. This CDR3 is built from 15 residues. From germline, CDR1 is DFQATT and CDR2 SNEGSKA (reference sequence).

Concerning this clone itself: Different DNA sequences within this sample yield the same CDR3. This rearrangement joins TRBV5-1 to TRBJ2-3, with D maybe TRBD1 (6 bases). The CDR3 consists of 15 residues. The V end was cut by 0 bases, the J end by 0 bases, with 8 bases between. Germline V gene data show CDR1 as SGHRS and CDR2 as YFSETQ. The DNA of the CDR3 is TGCGCCAGCAGCTTGGAAGGGGGTAGCACAGATACGCAGTATTTT. It is translated as CASSLEGGSTDTQYF.